Below, one TCR beta chain is given with its context. As processed by the authors: The authors estimated nucleated cell counts from reference gene primer amplification. Some clones are missing from TCRdb's copy, which holds only in-frame ones; the method was immunoSEQ multiplex PCR. Clone size and the V and J calls come from that table; the DNA yielded D and trimming. The sample lists more than 80,000 clones; about 84% were seen once. The data were taken from a study of blood T cell repertoires in COVID-19. The V and J ends lost 2 bases and 7 bases respectively, with 14 bases between them. Per germline, CDR1 MNHNY and CDR2 SVGAGI (reference sequence). The CDR3 consists of 15 residues.

Specimen: peripheral blood. The TCR originated in a woman aged 60 to 75 with acute or convalescent COVID-19. This chain connects TRBV6-6 to TRBJ1-4; D is unresolved. The CDR3 bases are TGTGCCAGCAGTTACGGAGATCCATATTCTGAAAAACTGTTTTTT. Protein product: CASSYGDPYSEKLFF.